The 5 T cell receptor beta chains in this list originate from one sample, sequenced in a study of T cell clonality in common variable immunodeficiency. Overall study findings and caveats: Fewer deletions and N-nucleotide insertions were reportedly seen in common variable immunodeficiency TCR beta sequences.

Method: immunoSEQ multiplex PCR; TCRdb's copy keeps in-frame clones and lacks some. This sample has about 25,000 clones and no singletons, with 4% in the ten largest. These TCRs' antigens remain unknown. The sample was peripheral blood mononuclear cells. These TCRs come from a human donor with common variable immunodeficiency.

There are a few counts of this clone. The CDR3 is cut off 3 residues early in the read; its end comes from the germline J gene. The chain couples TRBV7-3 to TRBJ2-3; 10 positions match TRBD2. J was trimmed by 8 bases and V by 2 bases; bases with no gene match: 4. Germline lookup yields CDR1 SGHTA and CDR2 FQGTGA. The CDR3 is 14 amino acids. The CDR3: CASSLASGSSTQYF. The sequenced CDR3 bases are TGTGCCAGCAGCTTAGCTAGCGGGAGTAGTACG.

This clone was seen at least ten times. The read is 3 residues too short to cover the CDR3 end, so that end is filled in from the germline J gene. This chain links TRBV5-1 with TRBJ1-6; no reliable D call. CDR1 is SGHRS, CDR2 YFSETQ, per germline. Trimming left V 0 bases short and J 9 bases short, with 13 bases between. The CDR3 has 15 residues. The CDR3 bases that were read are TGCGCCAGCAGCTTGGGGCCACTACAAGGTTCACCC. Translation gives CASSLGPLQGSP. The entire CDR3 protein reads CASSLGPLQGSPLHF.

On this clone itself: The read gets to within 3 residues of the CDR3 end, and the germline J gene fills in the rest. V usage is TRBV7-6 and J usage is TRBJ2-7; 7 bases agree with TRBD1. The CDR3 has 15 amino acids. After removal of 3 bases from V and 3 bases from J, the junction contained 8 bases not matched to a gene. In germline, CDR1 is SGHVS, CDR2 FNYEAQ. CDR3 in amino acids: CASSFEGGAFYEQYF. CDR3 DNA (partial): TGTGCCAGCAGCTTTGAAGGGGGCGCGTTCTACGAG.

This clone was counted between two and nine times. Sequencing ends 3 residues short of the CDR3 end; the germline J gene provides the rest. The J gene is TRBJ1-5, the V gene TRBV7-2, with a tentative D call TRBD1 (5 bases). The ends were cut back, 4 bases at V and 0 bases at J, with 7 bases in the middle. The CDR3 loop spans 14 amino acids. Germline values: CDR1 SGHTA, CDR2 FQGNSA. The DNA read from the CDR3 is TGTGCCAGCAGCTCGGACACTAGCAATCAGCCC. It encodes CASSSDTSNQP. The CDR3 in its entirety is CASSSDTSNQPQHF.

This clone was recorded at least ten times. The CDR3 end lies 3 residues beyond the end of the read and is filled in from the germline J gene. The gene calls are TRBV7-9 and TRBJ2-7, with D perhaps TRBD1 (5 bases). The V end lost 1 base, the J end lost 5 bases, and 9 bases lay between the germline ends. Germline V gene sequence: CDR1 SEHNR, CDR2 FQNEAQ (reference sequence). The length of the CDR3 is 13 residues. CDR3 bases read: TGTGCCAGCAGCTTAGAAGGGGTCCACGAG. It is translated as CASSLEGVHE. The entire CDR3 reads CASSLEGVHEQYF.